The 18 T cell receptor beta chains given below trace back to one sample, sequenced in a study of identical twins. Each CDR3 protein gets one entry after TCRdb re-called the 5' RACE reads with MiXCR. The repertoire consists of fewer than 250,000 distinct CDR3 sequences, with approximately 8.3% occurring once and the leading ten covering around 2.1%. A further study also used this sample, focusing on yellow fever vaccine responses in identical twins.

Sequencing used memory (CD45RO+) T cells sorted from blood. All receptors derive from a woman under 30 in good health.

This clonotype was detected many times. This rearrangement joins TRBV7-3 to TRBJ2-3; the D gene is possibly TRBD1 (7 bases). Per the germline V gene, CDR1 is SGHTA and CDR2 is FQGTGA. V lost 2 bases to trimming and J lost 0 bases, with 12 bases between them. The CDR3 extends over 16 amino acids. The CDR3 DNA is TGTGCCAGCAGCTTAGGGGGGACAGATAGCACAGATACGCAGTATTTT. Amino acid sequence: CASSLGGTDSTDTQYF.

The V call is TRBV5-1, the J call TRBJ1-6, with 7 bases identical to TRBD1. V was pared by 4 bases and J by 5 bases, with 6 bases of the junction left unmatched. CDR3 length: 15 amino acids. Per germline, CDR1 SGHRS and CDR2 YFSETQ. The CDR3 protein is CASSPGTANNSPLHF. The CDR3 region has the DNA TGCGCCAGCAGCCCGGGGACAGCCAATAATTCACCCCTCCACTTT.

The chain joins TRBV3-1 to TRBJ2-7, with D maybe TRBD1 (6 bases). V lost 3 bases and J lost 4, with 10 bases in between. In germline, CDR1 is LGHDT, CDR2 YNNKEL (reference sequence). CDR3 length: 13 amino acids. The CDR3 DNA follows: TGTGCCAGCAGCCACAGGGGACCATACGAGCAGTACTTC. It translates to CASSHRGPYEQYF.

A few counts support this clonotype. The junction differs from germline at one of its ends, possibly a read error. V gene TRBV27 combines with J gene TRBJ2-1, with 9 bases identical to TRBD1. Germline V gives CDR1 MNHEY, CDR2 SMNVEV (reference sequence). The CDR3 length is 14 residues. The CDR3 DNA reads TGTGCCAGCAGTCCCATCGGAAAGACGGGACAGGGTTCCTTC. Its translation: CASSPIGKTGQGSF.

This chain joins TRBV24-1 and TRBJ2-5; 9 nucleotides match TRBD1. The germline gives CDR1 KGHDR, CDR2 SFDVKD. This CDR3 has 16 amino acids. The junction had 11 bases not matched to a gene; V was cut back by 4 bases and J by 6 bases. The CDR3 here is CATSDSGTGRGQTQYF. CDR3 DNA sequence: TGTGCCACCAGTGACTCCGGGACAGGGCGAGGACAGACCCAGTACTTC.

There are many counts of this clonotype. V usage is TRBV3-1 and J usage is TRBJ2-6; D uncertain. The length of the CDR3 is 14 residues. V was pared by 7 bases and J by 1 base, with 8 bases between. Germline V CDR1 and CDR2: LGHDT, YNNKEL (reference sequence). Written as DNA, the CDR3 is TGTGCCAGCATCTCTCAATCTGGGGCCAACGTCCTGACTTTC. Translation gives CASISQSGANVLTF.

This clonotype was recorded a few times. V usage is TRBV5-4 and J usage is TRBJ2-4; TRBD1 aligns across 9 bases. V dropped 6 bases and J dropped 6; count of bases not matched to a gene: 7. Germline V gene data show CDR1 as SGHNT and CDR2 as YYREEE (reference sequence). This CDR3 has 14 amino acids. CDR3 DNA: TGTGCCAGCACCCCAGGGGGACAGGGAAACATTCAGTACTTC. Its translation: CASTPGGQGNIQYF. The complete variable domain, with remaining parts taken from reference TRBV5-4 and TRBJ2-4, reads ETGVTQSPTHLIKTRGQQVTLRCSSQSGHNTVSWYQQALGQGPQFIFQYYREEENGRGNFPPRFSGLQFPNYSSELNVNALELDDSALYLCASTPGGQGNIQYFGAGTRLSVL.

A few counts support this clonotype. The V call is TRBV27, the J call TRBJ2-1, with 10 positions matching TRBD2. V lost 7 bases, J lost 4 bases, and 25 bases stayed unmatched. The CDR3 is 21 residues long. Germline CDR1 MNHEY, CDR2 SMNVEV (reference sequence). CDR3 sequence: CASINPRPGGLADLLYNEQFF. For the CDR3, the DNA is TGTGCCAGCATCAATCCCCGCCCGGGAGGACTAGCGGACCTGCTGTACAATGAGCAGTTCTTC.

The rearrangement joins TRBV10-1 to TRBJ2-1; TRBD2 matches at 10 bases. The CDR3 runs to 16 residues. Trimming removed 2 bases from V and 5 bases from J; junction bases left unmatched: 6. Per the germline V gene, CDR1 is WNHNN and CDR2 is SYGVQD (reference sequence). The CDR3 region is CASSEQLAGPNNEQFF. CDR3 DNA sequence: TGCGCCAGCAGTGAGCAACTAGCGGGACCGAACAATGAGCAGTTCTTC.

This clonotype was detected a few times. V and J are TRBV19 and TRBJ2-2; 8 nucleotides line up with TRBD1. Losses at the gene ends were 3 bases for V and 0 bases for J; bases not matched to a gene: 3. Germline lookup yields CDR1 LNHDA and CDR2 SQIVND (reference sequence). The CDR3 extends over 16 amino acids. CDR3 coding DNA: TGTGCCAGTAGTATCACAGGGGGGACGAACACCGGGGAGCTGTTTTTT. Protein product: CASSITGGTNTGELFF.

The chain employs TRBV6-5 and TRBJ2-4; D perhaps matches TRBD1 (6 bases). The CDR3 extends over 17 amino acids. Trimming pared 4 bases from V and 0 bases from J, leaving 16 bases between. Germline CDR1 MNHEY, CDR2 SVGAGI. This chain's CDR3 is CASSSLQGVEAKNIQYF. Here the CDR3 DNA reads TGTGCCAGCAGTTCCCTACAGGGTGTCGAAGCCAAAAACATTCAGTACTTC.

This clonotype was found many times. J is TRBJ2-7 and V is TRBV7-2; 8 positions agree with TRBD2. The germline CDR1 and CDR2 sequences are SGHTA and FQGNSA. The CDR3 runs to 15 residues. The junction had 3 bases not matched to a gene; V was cut back by 1 base and J by 1 base. The CDR3 DNA follows: TGTGCCAGCAGCTTAGTGGGACTAGAATCCTACGAGCAGTACTTC. Protein: CASSLVGLESYEQYF.

This clonotype was seen many times. The V gene is TRBV20-1, the J gene TRBJ1-5; unclear D gene. Germline V gives CDR1 DFQATT, CDR2 SNEGSKA (reference sequence). Trimming removed 6 bases at V and 5 bases at J, with 14 bases between. The CDR3 has 13 residues. The CDR3 reads CSANGREYQPQHF. CDR3 bases: TGCAGTGCAAATGGACGGGAGTATCAGCCCCAGCATTTT.

This clonotype was counted a few times. The rearrangement joins TRBV7-9 to TRBJ2-7; D might be TRBD1 (5 bases). CDR3 length equals 15 residues. Germline lookup yields CDR1 SEHNR and CDR2 FQNEAQ (reference sequence). The ends were cut back, 4 bases at V and 2 bases at J, with 15 bases in the middle. The CDR3 nucleotides read TGTGCCAGCAGCTACTTAACCGGACATCCCTACGAGCAGTACTTC. Its translation: CASSYLTGHPYEQYF.

The chain links TRBV5-1 to TRBJ1-4, with D perhaps matching TRBD1 (5 bases). Germline V gene sequence: CDR1 SGHRS, CDR2 YFSETQ. CDR3 length: 12 residues. V was shortened by 4 bases and J by 6 bases, with 7 bases between the two germline ends. CDR3 region: CASSRDYEKLFF. The CDR3 DNA sequence: TGCGCCAGCAGCCGGGACTATGAAAAACTGTTTTTT.

J is TRBJ1-1 and V is TRBV20-1, with D unresolved. The V gene lost 2 bases and the J gene lost 5 bases, with 9 bases spanning the gap. The CDR3 has 12 amino acids. Per germline, CDR1 DFQATT and CDR2 SNEGSKA (reference sequence). The CDR3 loop is CSARLGVTEAFF. The CDR3 DNA sequence: TGCAGTGCTAGACTAGGAGTTACTGAAGCTTTCTTT.

This sequence joins TRBV14 and TRBJ2-7; TRBD1 agrees at 7 bases. V was clipped by 2 bases and J by 1 base; unmatched bases: 5. Germline V gives CDR1 SGHDN, CDR2 FVKESK. The CDR3 loop spans 15 amino acids. The CDR3 bases are TGTGCCAGCAGCCAAAACAGGGGTGGTTCCTACGAGCAGTACTTC. This translates into CASSQNRGGSYEQYF.

This chain links TRBV11-3 with TRBJ2-2, with TRBD1 matching over 10 bases. CDR3 length equals 15 residues. Germline CDR1 is SGHNT and CDR2 is YENEEA. After removal of 3 bases from V and 9 bases from J, the junction contained 7 bases not matched to a gene. The CDR3 nucleotides are TGTGCCAGCAGCTTGGAGGGACAGGGGAAAAGGGAGCTGTTTTTT. Its protein product is CASSLEGQGKRELFF.